At least ten counts were recorded for the clone carrying this T cell receptor beta chain. Its specificity is not known. The sample comes from a study of neurological immune-mediated disorders. The cDNA was generated by 5'RACE with 10-nucleotide random UMIs. Every sequencing run drew on 15-18 subjects and yielded over 170 million TCR-beta sequences. MiXCR, run by TCRdb on the 5' RACE reads, gives a single entry per CDR3 protein. The repertoire holds roughly 32,000 distinct CDR3 sequences, with around 15% as singletons. Regarding the study as a whole: Sharing of CDR3 amino acid sequences among expanded clones across subjects was absent, suggesting private repertoires in all groups.

The CDR3 is 16 amino acids. Germline V gives CDR1 ENHRY, CDR2 SYGVKD. V lost 8 bases to trimming and J lost 0 bases, with 14 bases between them. The V call is TRBV10-3, the J call TRBJ2-6; no clear D gene. The receptor's source is a man aged 65 to 79 in good health. The material sequenced was PBMCs. CDR3 DNA: TGTGCCATCCCCGGGCCCGCAGCCTCTGGGGCCAACGTCCTGACTTTC. The encoded protein is CAIPGPAASGANVLTF.